The TCR beta chain under discussion was sequenced for a study of cytomegalovirus exposure and HLA in healthy donors. PCR used 60 Vbeta primers and 13 Jbeta primers. The assay was immunoSEQ multiplex PCR, and TCRdb's table has in-frame clones only and misses some. Here the sample spans fewer than 200,000 clones, approximately 82% being singletons. Study findings and constraints: It was reported that the classifier diagnosed cytomegalovirus status with high specificity and sensitivity in both the original and validation cohorts. Upon later analysis, TCR association rates were observed to vary by HLA locus, being highest for DRB1 and lowest for HLA-C. Among TCR beta chains, those listed as cytomegalovirus-associated numbered over 150.

With regard to this clone: No antigen is known for it.

The V and J ends lost 0 bases and 0 bases respectively, with 10 bases between them. CDR1 is MNHNS, CDR2 SASEGT, per germline. The CDR3 contains 16 residues. The gene calls are TRBV6-1 and TRBJ2-3; D is unresolved. The receptor was derived from a man aged 35 to 55 in good health and CMV-seropositive. Specimen: PBMCs. CDR3 nucleotides: TGTGCCAGCAGTGAAGCGCTCCGGTCTAGCACAGATACGCAGTATTTT. Amino acids: CASSEALRSSTDTQYF.